The rows below give T cell receptor gamma chains drawn from one sample of a study of Vδ1+ human thymocytes. TCRdb re-called the multiplex PCR reads through CATT. Found here are tens of thousands of gamma-chain clones, over 15% of them singletons; the top ten hold 1.5% to 2%. Sample: Vdelta1+ gamma-delta thymocytes from the thymus. The receptors originated from a boy younger than two who had congenital heart surgery. Each CDR3 is given with its conserved first and last residue. The size entry is marked missing in some rows and otherwise reads once, few, many or a size class.

J gene: TRGJ1/TRGJ2
clone size: few
V gene: TRGV4
CDR3 protein: CATWEVLKKLF
CDR3 DNA: TGTGCCACCTGGGAGGTATTAAAGAAACTCTTT

J gene: TRGJ1/TRGJ2
clone size: few
V gene: TRGV5
CDR3 protein: CATWDRYKDYKKLF
CDR3 DNA: TGTGCCACCTGGGACAGATATAAGGATTATAAGAAACTCTTT

J gene: TRGJP
clone size: -
V gene: TRGV9
CDR3 protein: CALWEVGRELGKKIKVF
CDR3 DNA: TGTGCCTTGTGGGAGGTGGGAAGAGAGTTGGGCAAAAAAATCAAGGTATTT

J gene: TRGJP
clone size: -
V gene: TRGV9
CDR3 protein: CALWEVRRELGKKIKVF
CDR3 DNA: TGTGCCTTGTGGGAGGTGCGGCGGGAGTTGGGCAAAAAAATCAAGGTATTT

J gene: TRGJ1/TRGJ2
clone size: -
V gene: TRGV5
CDR3 protein: CATWDGNLYYKKLF
CDR3 DNA: TGTGCCACCTGGGACGGTAACCTTTATTATAAGAAACTCTTT

J gene: TRGJP2
clone size: few
V gene: TRGV3
CDR3 protein: CATWDRPRSDWIKTF
CDR3 DNA: TGTGCCACCTGGGACAGGCCCCGTAGTGATTGGATCAAGACGTTT

J gene: TRGJ1/TRGJ2
clone size: -
V gene: TRGV5
CDR3 protein: CATWGSGGTKKLF
CDR3 DNA: TGTGCCACCTGGGGCTCCGGAGGGACAAAGAAACTCTTT

J gene: TRGJP
clone size: -
V gene: TRGV9
CDR3 protein: CALWGQELGKKIKVF
CDR3 DNA: TGTGCCTTGTGGGGACAAGAGTTGGGCAAAAAAATCAAGGTATTT

J gene: TRGJ1/TRGJ2
clone size: few
V gene: TRGV8
CDR3 protein: CATWDRGRRKLF
CDR3 DNA: TGTGCCACCTGGGATCGAGGCCGTAGGAAACTCTTT

J gene: TRGJ1/TRGJ2
clone size: -
V gene: TRGV4
CDR3 protein: CATWDGANYKKLF
CDR3 DNA: TGTGCCACCTGGGATGGAGCGAACTATAAGAAACTCTTT

J gene: TRGJP2
clone size: -
V gene: TRGV4
CDR3 protein: CATWDASSDWIKTF
CDR3 DNA: TGTGCCACCTGGGATGCCAGTAGTGATTGGATCAAGACGTTT

J gene: TRGJ1/TRGJ2
clone size: few
V gene: TRGV9
CDR3 protein: CALWEVPGYYKKLF
CDR3 DNA: TGTGCCTTGTGGGAGGTGCCGGGGTATTATAAGAAACTCTTT

J gene: TRGJP1
clone size: few
V gene: TRGV8
CDR3 protein: CATWDKGSEGHVTGWFKIF
CDR3 DNA: TGTGCCACCTGGGATAAGGGTAGCGAAGGGCATGTCACTGGTTGGTTCAAGATATTT

J gene: TRGJ1/TRGJ2
clone size: -
V gene: TRGV8
CDR3 protein: CATWDIQNKKLF
CDR3 DNA: TGTGCCACCTGGGATATACAAAATAAGAAACTCTTT

J gene: TRGJP1
clone size: few
V gene: TRGV8
CDR3 protein: CATWDRRGTTGWFKIF
CDR3 DNA: TGTGCCACCTGGGATAGGCGGGGGACCACTGGTTGGTTCAAGATATTT

J gene: TRGJP
clone size: few
V gene: TRGV9
CDR3 protein: CALWEAELGKKIKVF
CDR3 DNA: TGTGCCTTGTGGGAGGCAGAGTTGGGCAAAAAAATCAAGGTATTT

J gene: TRGJ1/TRGJ2
clone size: few
V gene: TRGV8
CDR3 protein: CATWDPRTDYKKLF
CDR3 DNA: TGTGCCACCTGGGACCCGCGGACAGATTATAAGAAACTCTTT

J gene: TRGJ1/TRGJ2
clone size: -
V gene: TRGV4
CDR3 protein: CATWDGGVNYYKKLF
CDR3 DNA: TGTGCCACCTGGGATGGTGGGGTGAATTATTATAAGAAACTCTTT

J gene: TRGJP2
clone size: -
V gene: TRGV9
CDR3 protein: CALWEVTPPKVKTF
CDR3 DNA: TGTGCCTTGTGGGAGGTGACCCCCCCGAAGGTCAAGACGTTT

J gene: TRGJ1/TRGJ2
clone size: few
V gene: TRGV5
CDR3 protein: CATWDTRKKLF
CDR3 DNA: TGTGCCACCTGGGACACAAGGAAGAAACTCTTT

J gene: TRGJ1/TRGJ2
clone size: -
V gene: TRGV3
CDR3 protein: CATWDGTPFYYKKLF
CDR3 DNA: TGTGCCACCTGGGACGGAACCCCTTTTTATTATAAGAAACTCTTT

J gene: TRGJ1/TRGJ2
clone size: few
V gene: TRGV5
CDR3 protein: CATWDRPSKKLF
CDR3 DNA: TGTGCCACCTGGGACAGGCCGAGTAAGAAACTCTTT

J gene: TRGJ1/TRGJ2
clone size: medium-sized
V gene: TRGV9
CDR3 protein: CALWEVRKKLF
CDR3 DNA: TGTGCCTTGTGGGAGGTAAGGAAGAAACTCTTT

J gene: TRGJP2
clone size: -
V gene: TRGV2
CDR3 protein: CATWEGGCDWIKTF
CDR3 DNA: TGTGCCACCTGGGAGGGGGGTTGTGATTGGATCAAGACGTTT

J gene: TRGJ1/TRGJ2
clone size: few
V gene: TRGV9
CDR3 protein: CALWEIPPHYKKLF
CDR3 DNA: TGTGCCTTGTGGGAGATACCCCCCCATTATAAGAAACTCTTT

J gene: TRGJ1/TRGJ2
clone size: few
V gene: TRGV3
CDR3 protein: CATWDSPHLLEKLF
CDR3 DNA: TGTGCCACCTGGGACAGCCCCCATTTATTGGAGAAACTCTTT

J gene: TRGJ1/TRGJ2
clone size: few
V gene: TRGV4
CDR3 protein: CATWDGKGYYKKLF
CDR3 DNA: TGTGCCACCTGGGATGGGAAGGGGTATTATAAGAAACTCTTT

J gene: TRGJ1/TRGJ2
clone size: few
V gene: TRGV2
CDR3 protein: CATWDGFYKKLF
CDR3 DNA: TGTGCCACCTGGGACGGGTTTTATAAGAAACTCTTT

J gene: TRGJP2
clone size: medium-sized
V gene: TRGV9
CDR3 protein: CALWKSDWIKTF
CDR3 DNA: TGTGCCTTGTGGAAGAGTGATTGGATCAAGACGTTT

J gene: TRGJ1/TRGJ2
clone size: -
V gene: TRGV3
CDR3 protein: CATWDRPSHVAYKKLF
CDR3 DNA: TGTGCCACCTGGGACAGGCCATCCCACGTAGCTTATAAGAAACTCTTT

J gene: TRGJ1/TRGJ2
clone size: -
V gene: TRGV2
CDR3 protein: CATWVRRYKKLF
CDR3 DNA: TGTGCCACCTGGGTGAGAAGGTATAAGAAACTCTTT

J gene: TRGJ1/TRGJ2
clone size: few
V gene: TRGV4
CDR3 protein: CATWDCDLGYKKLF
CDR3 DNA: TGTGCCACCTGGGATTGTGACTTAGGTTATAAGAAACTCTTT

J gene: TRGJ1/TRGJ2
clone size: -
V gene: TRGV4
CDR3 protein: CATWDGPGYYKKLF
CDR3 DNA: TGTGCCACCTGGGATGGACCGGGTTATTATAAGAAACTCTTT

J gene: TRGJ1/TRGJ2
clone size: -
V gene: TRGV3
CDR3 protein: CATWDGREGYKKLF
CDR3 DNA: TGTGCCACCTGGGACGGACGTGAGGGGTATAAGAAACTCTTT

J gene: TRGJ1/TRGJ2
clone size: few
V gene: TRGV9
CDR3 protein: CALWEAKNYYKKLF
CDR3 DNA: TGTGCCTTGTGGGAGGCTAAGAATTATTATAAGAAACTCTTT

J gene: TRGJP1
clone size: -
V gene: TRGV5
CDR3 protein: CATWDSPSLTGWFKIF
CDR3 DNA: TGTGCCACCTGGGACAGCCCATCTCTCACTGGTTGGTTCAAGATATTT